This entry features one T cell receptor beta chain sequence. The antigen remains unidentified. This specimen comes from a study of graft-versus-host responses after intestinal transplantation. Study-wide context: All recipients got anti-thymocyte globulin induction, then tacrolimus and steroids for roughly three years.

Germline CDR1 LNHNV, CDR2 YYDKDF (reference sequence). J lost 3 bases, V lost 4 bases, and 2 bases had no gene match. The CDR3 has 15 residues. Data came from immunoSEQ multiplex PCR; TCRdb stores just in-frame clones and leaves some out. The table lists about 97,000 clones, 91% of them singletons. Study results and caveats: With peak circulating GvH clone levels came an association with early post-transplant HvG declines. Recipient bone marrow held GvH clones, some seen earlier in ileum or blood.

The clonotype comes from a human donor who was the organ donor for an intestinal transplant. This specimen consisted of unstimulated CD4+ T cells sorted from spleen or lymph node cells, obtained before transplant. The chain has TRBV15 and TRBJ2-3; 12 nucleotides agree with TRBD2. The DNA of the CDR3 is TGTGCCACCAGCATCGGACTAGCGGGGACAGATACGCAGTATTTT. This codes for CATSIGLAGTDTQYF.